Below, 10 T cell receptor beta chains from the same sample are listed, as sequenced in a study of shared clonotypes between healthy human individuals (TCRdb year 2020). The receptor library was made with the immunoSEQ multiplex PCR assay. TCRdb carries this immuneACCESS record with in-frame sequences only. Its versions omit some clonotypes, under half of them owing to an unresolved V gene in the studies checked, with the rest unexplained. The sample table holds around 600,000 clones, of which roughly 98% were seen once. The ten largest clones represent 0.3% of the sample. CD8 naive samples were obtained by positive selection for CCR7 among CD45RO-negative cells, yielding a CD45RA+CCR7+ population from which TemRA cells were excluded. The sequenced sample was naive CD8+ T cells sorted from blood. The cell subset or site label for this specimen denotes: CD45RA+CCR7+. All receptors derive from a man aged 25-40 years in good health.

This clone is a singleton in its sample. CDR3 loop: CASSLAQRERSREQFF. The CDR3 DNA sequence: TGTGCCAGCAGCTTAGCGCAGAGGGAGCGGTCTCGTGAGCAGTTCTTC. The J gene is TRBJ2-1, the V gene TRBV7-9, with a weak D call TRBD2 (5 bases). The ends were cut back, 0 bases at V and 9 bases at J, with 18 bases in the middle. Germline V gene lookup returns CDR1 SEHNR and CDR2 FQNEAQ (reference sequence). The CDR3 is made up of 16 amino acids.

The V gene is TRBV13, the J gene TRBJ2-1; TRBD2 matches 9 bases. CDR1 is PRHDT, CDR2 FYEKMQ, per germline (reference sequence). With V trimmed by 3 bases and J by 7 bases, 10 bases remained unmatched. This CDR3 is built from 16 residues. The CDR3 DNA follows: TGTGCCAGCAGCTTGGGGGCCGCGGGAGGGCCGAATGAGCAGTTCTTC. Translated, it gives CASSLGAAGGPNEQFF. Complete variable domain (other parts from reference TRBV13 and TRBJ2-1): AAGVIQSPRHLIKEKRETATLKCYPIPRHDTVYWYQQGPGQDPQFLISFYEKMQSDKGSIPDRFSAQQFSDYHSELNMSSLELGDSALYFCASSLGAAGGPNEQFFGPGTRLTVL.

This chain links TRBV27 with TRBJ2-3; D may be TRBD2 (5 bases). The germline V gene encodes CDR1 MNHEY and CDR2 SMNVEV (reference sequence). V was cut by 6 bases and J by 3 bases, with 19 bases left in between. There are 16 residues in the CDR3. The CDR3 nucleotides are TGTGCCAGCAGCCGTCGGGGATCAGTACTAACAGATACGCAGTATTTT. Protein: CASSRRGSVLTDTQYF.

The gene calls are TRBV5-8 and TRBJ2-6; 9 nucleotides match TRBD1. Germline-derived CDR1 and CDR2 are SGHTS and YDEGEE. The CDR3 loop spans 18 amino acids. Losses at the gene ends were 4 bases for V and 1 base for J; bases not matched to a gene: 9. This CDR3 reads CASSPKSGQGSGANVLTF. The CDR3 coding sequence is TGTGCCAGCAGCCCGAAATCGGGACAGGGTTCTGGGGCCAACGTCCTGACTTTC.

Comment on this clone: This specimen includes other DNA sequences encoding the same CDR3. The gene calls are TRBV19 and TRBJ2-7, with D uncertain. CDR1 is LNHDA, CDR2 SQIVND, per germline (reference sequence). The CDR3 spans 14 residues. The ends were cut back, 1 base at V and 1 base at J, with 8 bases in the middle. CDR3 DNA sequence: TGTGCCAGTAGTATAGCCGGGTCGTCCTACGAGCAGTACTTC. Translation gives CASSIAGSSYEQYF.

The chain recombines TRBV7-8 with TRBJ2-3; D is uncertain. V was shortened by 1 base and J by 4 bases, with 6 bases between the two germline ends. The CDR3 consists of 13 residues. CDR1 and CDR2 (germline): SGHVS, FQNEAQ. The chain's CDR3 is CASSLVGADTQYF. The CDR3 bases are TGTGCCAGCAGCTTAGTAGGAGCAGATACGCAGTATTTT.

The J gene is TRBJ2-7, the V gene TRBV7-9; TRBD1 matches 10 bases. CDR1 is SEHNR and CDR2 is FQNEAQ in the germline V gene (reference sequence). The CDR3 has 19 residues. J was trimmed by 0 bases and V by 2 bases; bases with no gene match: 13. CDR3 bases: TGTGCCAGCAGCTTACGCGGGACAGGGGAAAGCGGGAACTCCTACGAGCAGTACTTC. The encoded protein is CASSLRGTGESGNSYEQYF. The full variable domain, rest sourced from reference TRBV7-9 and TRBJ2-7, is DTGVSQNPRHKITKRGQNVTFRCDPISEHNRLYWYRQTLGQGPEFLTYFQNEAQLEKSRLLSDRFSAERPKGSFSTLEIQRTEQGDSAMYLCASSLRGTGESGNSYEQYFGPGTRLTVT.

CDR3: CASSWGLSDEQFF. In DNA, the CDR3 is TGTGCCAGCAGCTGGGGACTGTCAGATGAGCAGTTCTTC. The chain links TRBV5-4 to TRBJ2-1, with TRBD2 as a possible D gene (6 bases). Trimming removed 3 bases at V and 8 bases at J, with 12 bases between. This CDR3 has 13 amino acids. From germline, CDR1 is SGHNT and CDR2 YYREEE (reference sequence).

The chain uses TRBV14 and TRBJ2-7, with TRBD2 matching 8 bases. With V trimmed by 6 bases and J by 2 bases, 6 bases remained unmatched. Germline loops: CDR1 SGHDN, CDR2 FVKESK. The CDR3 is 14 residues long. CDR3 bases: TGTGCCAGCAGGCGAACGGGACTAGCCTACGAGCAGTACTTC. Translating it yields CASRRTGLAYEQYF.

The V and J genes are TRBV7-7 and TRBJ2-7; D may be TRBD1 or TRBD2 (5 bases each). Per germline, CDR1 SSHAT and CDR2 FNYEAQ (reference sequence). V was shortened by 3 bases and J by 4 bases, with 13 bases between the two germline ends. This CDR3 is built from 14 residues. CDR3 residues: CASSFGHGGYEQYF. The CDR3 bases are TGTGCCAGCAGCTTCGGGCATGGGGGTTACGAGCAGTACTTC.